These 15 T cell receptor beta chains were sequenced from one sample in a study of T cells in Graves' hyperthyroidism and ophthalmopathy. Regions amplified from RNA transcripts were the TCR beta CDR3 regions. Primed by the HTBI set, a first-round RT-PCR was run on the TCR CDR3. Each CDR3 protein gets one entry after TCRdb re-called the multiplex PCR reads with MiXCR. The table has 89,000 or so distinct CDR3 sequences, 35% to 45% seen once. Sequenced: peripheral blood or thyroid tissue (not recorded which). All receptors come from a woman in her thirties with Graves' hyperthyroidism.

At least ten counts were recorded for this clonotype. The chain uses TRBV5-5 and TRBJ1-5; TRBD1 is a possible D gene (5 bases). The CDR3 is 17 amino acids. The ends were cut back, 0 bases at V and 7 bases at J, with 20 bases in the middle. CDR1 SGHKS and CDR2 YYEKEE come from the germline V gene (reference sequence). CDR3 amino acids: CASSLETGTAATQPQHF. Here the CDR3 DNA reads TGTGCCAGCAGCTTGGAAACCGGGACGGCGGCGACCCAGCCCCAGCATTTT.

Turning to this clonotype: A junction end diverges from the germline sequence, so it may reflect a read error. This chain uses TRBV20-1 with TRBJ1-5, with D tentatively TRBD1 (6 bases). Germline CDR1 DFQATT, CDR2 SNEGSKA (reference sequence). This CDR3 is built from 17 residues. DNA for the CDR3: TGCAGTGCTAAGGACAGATTGGCTTTCTATAGCAACCAGCCCCAGCATTTT. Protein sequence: CSAKDRLAFYSNQPQHF.

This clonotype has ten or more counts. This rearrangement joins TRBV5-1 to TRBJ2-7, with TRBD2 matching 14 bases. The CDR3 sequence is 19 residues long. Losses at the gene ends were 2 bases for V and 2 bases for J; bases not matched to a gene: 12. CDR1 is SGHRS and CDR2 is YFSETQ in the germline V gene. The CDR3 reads CASSFIPGLAGVLTYEQYF. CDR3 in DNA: TGCGCCAGCAGCTTTATACCGGGACTAGCGGGAGTGCTAACCTACGAGCAGTACTTC.

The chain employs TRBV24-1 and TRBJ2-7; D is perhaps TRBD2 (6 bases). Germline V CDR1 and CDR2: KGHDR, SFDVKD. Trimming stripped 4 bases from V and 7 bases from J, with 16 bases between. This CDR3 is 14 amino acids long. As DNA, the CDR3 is TGTGCCACCAGTGAGAGCGGGTCGCCTAGGGAGCAGTACTTC. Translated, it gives CATSESGSPREQYF.

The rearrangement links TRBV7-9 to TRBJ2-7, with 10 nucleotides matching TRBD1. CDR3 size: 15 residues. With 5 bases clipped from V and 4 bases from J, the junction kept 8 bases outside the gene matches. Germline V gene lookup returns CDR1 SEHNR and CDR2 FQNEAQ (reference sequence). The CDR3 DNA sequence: TGTGCCAGCAGCGTGGTGGGGACAGGGGTTTACGAGCAGTACTTC. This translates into CASSVVGTGVYEQYF. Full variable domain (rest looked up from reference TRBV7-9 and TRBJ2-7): DTGVSQNPRHKITKRGQNVTFRCDPISEHNRLYWYRQTLGQGPEFLTYFQNEAQLEKSRLLSDRFSAERPKGSFSTLEIQRTEQGDSAMYLCASSVVGTGVYEQYFGPGTRLTVT.

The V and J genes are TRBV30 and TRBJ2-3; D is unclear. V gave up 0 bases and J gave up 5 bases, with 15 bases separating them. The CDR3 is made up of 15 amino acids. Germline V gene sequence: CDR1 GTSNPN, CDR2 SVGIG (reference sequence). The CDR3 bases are TGTGCCTGGAGTGTCGGAGTACCTGTTCGAGATACGCAGTATTTT. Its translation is CAWSVGVPVRDTQYF.

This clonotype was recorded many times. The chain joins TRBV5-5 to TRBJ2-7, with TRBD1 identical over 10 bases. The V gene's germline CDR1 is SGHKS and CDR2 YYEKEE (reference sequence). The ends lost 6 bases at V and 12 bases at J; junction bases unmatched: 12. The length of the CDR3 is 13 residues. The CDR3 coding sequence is TGTGCCAGCACCCCCGGGACCCGGGACAGGGGGTACTTC. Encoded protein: CASTPGTRDRGYF.

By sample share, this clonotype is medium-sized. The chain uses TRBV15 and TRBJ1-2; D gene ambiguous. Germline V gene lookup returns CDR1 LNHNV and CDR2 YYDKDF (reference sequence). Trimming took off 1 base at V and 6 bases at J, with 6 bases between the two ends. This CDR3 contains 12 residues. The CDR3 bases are TGTGCCACCAGCAGAGCAGAGAATGGCTACACCTTC. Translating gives CATSRAENGYTF. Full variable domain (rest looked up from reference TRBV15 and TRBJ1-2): DAMVIQNPRYQVTQFGKPVTLSCSQTLNHNVMYWYQQKSSQAPKLLFHYYDKDFNNEADTPDNFQSRRPNTSFCFLDIRSPGLGDTAMYLCATSRAENGYTFGSGTRLTVV.

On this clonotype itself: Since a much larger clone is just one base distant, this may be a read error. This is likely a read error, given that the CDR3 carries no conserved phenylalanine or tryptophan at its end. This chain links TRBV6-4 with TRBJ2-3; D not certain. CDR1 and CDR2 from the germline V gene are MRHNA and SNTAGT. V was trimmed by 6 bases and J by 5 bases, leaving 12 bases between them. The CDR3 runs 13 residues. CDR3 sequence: CASSFRPGDTQYL. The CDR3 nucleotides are TGTGCCAGCAGCTTCAGACCTGGAGATACGCAGTATCTT.

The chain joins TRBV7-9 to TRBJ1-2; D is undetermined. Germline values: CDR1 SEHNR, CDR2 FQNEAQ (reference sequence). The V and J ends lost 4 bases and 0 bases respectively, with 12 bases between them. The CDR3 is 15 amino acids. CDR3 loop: CASSSDRRTNYGYTF. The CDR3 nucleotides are TGTGCCAGCAGCTCTGACCGAAGGACTAACTATGGCTACACCTTC. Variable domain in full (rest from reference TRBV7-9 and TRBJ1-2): DTGVSQNPRHKITKRGQNVTFRCDPISEHNRLYWYRQTLGQGPEFLTYFQNEAQLEKSRLLSDRFSAERPKGSFSTLEIQRTEQGDSAMYLCASSSDRRTNYGYTFGSGTRLTVV.

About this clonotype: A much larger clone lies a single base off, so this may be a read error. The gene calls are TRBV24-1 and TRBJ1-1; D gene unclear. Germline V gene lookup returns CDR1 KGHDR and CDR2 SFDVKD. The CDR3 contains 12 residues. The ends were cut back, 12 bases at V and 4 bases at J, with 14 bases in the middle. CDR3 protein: CAAQSATTEAFF. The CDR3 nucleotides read TGTGCCGCCCAGTCCGCGACCACTGAAGCTTTCTTT.

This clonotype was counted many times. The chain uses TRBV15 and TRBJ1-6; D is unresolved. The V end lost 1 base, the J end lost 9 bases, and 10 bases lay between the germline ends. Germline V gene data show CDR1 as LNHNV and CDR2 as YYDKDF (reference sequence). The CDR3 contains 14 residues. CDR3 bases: TGTGCCACCAGCAGAGGGTTTGGTCTTTCACCCCTCCACTTT. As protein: CATSRGFGLSPLHF.

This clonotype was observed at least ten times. DNA for the CDR3: TGTGCCAGCAGCCGGACAGGGATGGAGTCACCCCTCCACTTT. It specifies CASSRTGMESPLHF. This chain connects TRBV3-1 to TRBJ1-6, with TRBD1 matching 8 bases. CDR1 LGHDT and CDR2 YNNKEL come from the germline V gene (reference sequence). The CDR3 extends over 14 amino acids. Trimming cost V 4 bases and J 10 bases; bases outside gene matches: 6.

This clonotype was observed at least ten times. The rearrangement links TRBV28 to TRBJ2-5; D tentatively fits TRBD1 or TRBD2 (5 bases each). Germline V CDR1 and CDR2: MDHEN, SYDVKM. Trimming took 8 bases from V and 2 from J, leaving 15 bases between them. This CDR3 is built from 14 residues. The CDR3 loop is CASGDLLGQETQYF. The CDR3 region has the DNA TGTGCCAGCGGGGACCTTCTGGGACAAGAGACCCAGTACTTC.

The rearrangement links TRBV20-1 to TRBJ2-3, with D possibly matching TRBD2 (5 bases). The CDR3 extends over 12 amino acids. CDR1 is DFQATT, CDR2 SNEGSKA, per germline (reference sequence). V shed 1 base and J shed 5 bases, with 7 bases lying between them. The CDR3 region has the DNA TGCAGTGCTAGAGGCCGGGGAGATACGCAGTATTTT. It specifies CSARGRGDTQYF.